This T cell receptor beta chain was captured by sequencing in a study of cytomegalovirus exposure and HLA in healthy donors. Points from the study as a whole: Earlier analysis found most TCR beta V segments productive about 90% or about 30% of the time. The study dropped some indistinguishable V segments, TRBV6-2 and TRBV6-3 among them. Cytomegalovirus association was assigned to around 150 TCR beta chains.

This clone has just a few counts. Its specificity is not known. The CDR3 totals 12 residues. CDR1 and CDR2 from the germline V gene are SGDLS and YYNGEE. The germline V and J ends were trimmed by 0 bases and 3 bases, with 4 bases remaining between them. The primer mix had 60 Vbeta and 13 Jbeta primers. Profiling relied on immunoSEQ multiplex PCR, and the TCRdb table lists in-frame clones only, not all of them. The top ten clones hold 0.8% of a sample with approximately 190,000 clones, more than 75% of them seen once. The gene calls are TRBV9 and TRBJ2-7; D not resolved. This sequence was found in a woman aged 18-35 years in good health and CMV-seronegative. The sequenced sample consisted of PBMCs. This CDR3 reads CASSVGDYEQYF. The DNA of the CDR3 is TGTGCCAGCAGCGTAGGAGACTACGAGCAGTACTTC.